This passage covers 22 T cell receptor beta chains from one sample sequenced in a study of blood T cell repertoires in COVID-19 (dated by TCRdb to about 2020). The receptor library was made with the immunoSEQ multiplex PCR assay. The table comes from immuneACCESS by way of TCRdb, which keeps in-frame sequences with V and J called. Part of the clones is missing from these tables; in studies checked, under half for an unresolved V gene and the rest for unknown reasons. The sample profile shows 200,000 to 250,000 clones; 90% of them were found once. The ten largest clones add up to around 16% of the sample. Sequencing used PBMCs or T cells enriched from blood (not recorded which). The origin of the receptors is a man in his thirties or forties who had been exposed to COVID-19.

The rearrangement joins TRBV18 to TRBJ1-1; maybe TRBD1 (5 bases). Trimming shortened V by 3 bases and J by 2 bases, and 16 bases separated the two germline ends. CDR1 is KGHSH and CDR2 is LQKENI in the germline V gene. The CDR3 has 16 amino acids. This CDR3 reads CASSPTTVSLNTEAFF. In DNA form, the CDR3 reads TGTGCCAGCTCACCCACGACAGTATCCCTAAACACTGAAGCTTTCTTT.

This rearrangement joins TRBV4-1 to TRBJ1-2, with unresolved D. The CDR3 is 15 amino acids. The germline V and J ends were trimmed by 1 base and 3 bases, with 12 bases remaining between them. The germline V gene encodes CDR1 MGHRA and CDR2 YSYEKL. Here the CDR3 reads CASSQGTYPDYGYTF. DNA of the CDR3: TGCGCCAGCAGCCAAGGGACTTACCCCGACTATGGCTACACCTTC.

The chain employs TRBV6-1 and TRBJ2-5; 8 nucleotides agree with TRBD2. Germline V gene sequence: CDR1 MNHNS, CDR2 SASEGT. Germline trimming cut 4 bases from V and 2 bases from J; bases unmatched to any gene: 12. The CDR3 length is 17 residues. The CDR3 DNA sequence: TGTGCCAGCAGTGTTGGTTCGGGGGGGGGCCCTCAAGAGACCCAGTACTTC. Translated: CASSVGSGGGPQETQYF.

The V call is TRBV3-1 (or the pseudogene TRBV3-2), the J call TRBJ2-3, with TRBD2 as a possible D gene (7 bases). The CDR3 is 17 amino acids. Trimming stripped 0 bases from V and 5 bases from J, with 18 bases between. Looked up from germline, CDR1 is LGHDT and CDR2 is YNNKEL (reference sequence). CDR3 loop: CASSQDTWGGRKDTQYF. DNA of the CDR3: TGTGCCAGCAGCCAAGATACGTGGGGGGGCAGGAAAGATACGCAGTATTTT.

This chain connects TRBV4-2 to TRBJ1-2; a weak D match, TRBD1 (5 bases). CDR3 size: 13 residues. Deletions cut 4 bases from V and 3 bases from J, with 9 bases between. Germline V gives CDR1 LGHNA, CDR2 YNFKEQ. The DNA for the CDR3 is TGTGCCAGCAGCCCTCAGGGCTACTATGGCTACACCTTC. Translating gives CASSPQGYYGYTF.

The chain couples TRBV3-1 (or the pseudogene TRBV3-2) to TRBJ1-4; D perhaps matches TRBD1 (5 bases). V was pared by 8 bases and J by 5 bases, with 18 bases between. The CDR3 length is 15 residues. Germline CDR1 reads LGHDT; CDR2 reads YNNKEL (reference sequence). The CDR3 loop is CASSFSDRQNEKLFF. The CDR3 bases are TGTGCCAGCTCCTTCTCCGACAGACAAAATGAAAAACTGTTTTTT.

The CDR3 reads CASSIFTEYTEAFF. The CDR3, as DNA: TGCGCCAGCAGCATATTTACAGAGTACACTGAAGCTTTCTTT. The V and J genes are TRBV5-1 and TRBJ1-1; D gene unclear. Germline V CDR1 and CDR2: SGHRS, YFSETQ. V lost 4 bases to trimming and J lost 3 bases, with 13 bases between them. The CDR3 loop spans 14 amino acids. The whole variable domain, filled in from reference TRBV5-1 and TRBJ1-1, reads KAGVTQTPRYLIKTRGQQVTLSCSPISGHRSVSWYQQTPGQGLQFLFEYFSETQRNKGNFPGRFSGRQFSNSRSEMNVSTLELGDSALYLCASSIFTEYTEAFFGQGTRLTVV.

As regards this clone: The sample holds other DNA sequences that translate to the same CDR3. The CDR3 region has the DNA TGTGCCAGCACGGAGGCAGGGGGAGGAAACACCATATATTTT. Translating it yields CASTEAGGGNTIYF. The chain has TRBV6-5 and TRBJ1-3, with 7 bases that match TRBD1. CDR3 length: 14 residues. With V trimmed by 7 bases and J by 4 bases, 7 bases remained unmatched. CDR1 MNHEY and CDR2 SVGAGI come from the germline V gene.

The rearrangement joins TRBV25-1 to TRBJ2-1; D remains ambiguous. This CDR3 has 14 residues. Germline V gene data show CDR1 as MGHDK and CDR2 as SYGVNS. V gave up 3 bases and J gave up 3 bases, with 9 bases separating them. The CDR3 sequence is CASSERLGYNEQFF. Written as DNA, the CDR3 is TGTGCCAGCAGTGAGCGACTGGGCTACAATGAGCAGTTCTTC.

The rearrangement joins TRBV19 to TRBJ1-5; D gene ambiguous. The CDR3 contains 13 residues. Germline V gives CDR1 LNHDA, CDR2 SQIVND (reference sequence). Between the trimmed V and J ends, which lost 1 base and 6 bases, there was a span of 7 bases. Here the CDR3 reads CASSIVFSQPQHF. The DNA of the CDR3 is TGTGCCAGTAGTATAGTGTTCAGTCAGCCCCAGCATTTT.

CDR3 nucleotides: TGTGCCAGCAGCCAAGAGGATCGAGGCGGGGAGCTGTTTTTT. It codes for CASSQEDRGGELFF. The chain recombines TRBV3-1 (or the pseudogene TRBV3-2) with TRBJ2-2, with D hard to call. This CDR3 spans 14 amino acids. Germline lookup yields CDR1 LGHDT and CDR2 YNNKEL (reference sequence). The ends were cut back, 0 bases at V and 7 bases at J, with 9 bases in the middle.

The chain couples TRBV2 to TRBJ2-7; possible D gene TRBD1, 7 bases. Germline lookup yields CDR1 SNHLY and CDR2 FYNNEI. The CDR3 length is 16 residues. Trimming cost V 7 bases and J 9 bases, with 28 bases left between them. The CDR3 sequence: CASTKSTRDSVEGQYF. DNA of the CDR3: TGTGCCAGCACCAAATCAACCAGGGACAGCGTGGAGGGGCAGTACTTC.

As DNA, the CDR3 is TGCGCCACCTCCGGGACTAGCGGGGGGGTAAAATACTACGAGCAGTACTTC. It yields the protein CATSGTSGGVKYYEQYF. The chain combines TRBV10-2 with TRBJ2-7; 16 bases match TRBD2. The germline V gene encodes CDR1 WSHSY and CDR2 SAAADI. The J segment lost 3 bases and the V segment lost 10 bases, leaving 12 bases of the junction unmatched. The CDR3 runs 17 residues.

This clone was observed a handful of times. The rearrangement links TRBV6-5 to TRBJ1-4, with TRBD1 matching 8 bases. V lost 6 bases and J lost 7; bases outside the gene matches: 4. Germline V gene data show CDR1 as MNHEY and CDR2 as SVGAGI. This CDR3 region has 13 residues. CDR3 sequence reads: CASRGQGGEKLFF. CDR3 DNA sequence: TGTGCCAGCAGAGGACAGGGTGGTGAAAAACTGTTTTTT.

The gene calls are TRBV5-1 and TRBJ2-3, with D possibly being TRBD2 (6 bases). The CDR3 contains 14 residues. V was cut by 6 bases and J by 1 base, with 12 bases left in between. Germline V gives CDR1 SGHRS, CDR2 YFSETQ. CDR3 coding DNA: TGCGCCAGCACCCCGGGGGAGGGCACAGATACGCAGTATTTT. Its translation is CASTPGEGTDTQYF.

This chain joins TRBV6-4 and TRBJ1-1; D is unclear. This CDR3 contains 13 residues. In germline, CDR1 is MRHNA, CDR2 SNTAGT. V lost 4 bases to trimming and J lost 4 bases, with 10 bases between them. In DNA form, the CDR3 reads TGTGCCAGCAGTGGTTCCCCGGGCACTGAAGCTTTCTTT. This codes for CASSGSPGTEAFF.

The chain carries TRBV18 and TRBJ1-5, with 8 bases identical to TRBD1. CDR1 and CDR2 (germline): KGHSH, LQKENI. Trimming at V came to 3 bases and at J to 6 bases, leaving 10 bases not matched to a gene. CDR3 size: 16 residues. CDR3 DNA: TGTGCCAGCTCACCTCAAGGACAGGGCTCGACTCAGCCCCAGCATTTT. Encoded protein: CASSPQGQGSTQPQHF.

CDR3 sequence: CASGFSHEGKSGNSPLHF. The CDR3 region has the DNA TGTGCTAGTGGTTTCTCCCACGAGGGAAAGTCGGGTAATTCACCCCTCCACTTT. The chain joins TRBV12-5 to TRBJ1-6; no clear D. The V and J ends lost 3 bases and 6 bases respectively, with 21 bases between them. The CDR3 is 18 residues long. The V gene's germline CDR1 is LGHNT and CDR2 FRNRAP. The whole variable domain, remainder taken from reference TRBV12-5 and TRBJ1-6, is DARVTQTPRHKVTEMGQEVTMRCQPILGHNTVFWYRQTMMQGLELLAYFRNRAPLDDSGMPKDRFSAEMPDATLATLKIQPSEPRDSAVYFCASGFSHEGKSGNSPLHFGNGTRLTVT.

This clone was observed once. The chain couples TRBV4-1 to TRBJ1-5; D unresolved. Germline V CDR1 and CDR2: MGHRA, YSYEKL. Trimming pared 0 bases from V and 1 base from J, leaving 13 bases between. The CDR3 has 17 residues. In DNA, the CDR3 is TGCGCCAGCAGCCAAGATGGTTCAGGTGGGAGCAATCAGCCCCAGCATTTT. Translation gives CASSQDGSGGSNQPQHF.

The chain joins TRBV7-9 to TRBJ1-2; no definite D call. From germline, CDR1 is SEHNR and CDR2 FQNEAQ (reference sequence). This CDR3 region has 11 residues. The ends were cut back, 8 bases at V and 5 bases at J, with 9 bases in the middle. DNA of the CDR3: TGTGCCAGCGGACTCCCGTATGGCTACACCTTC. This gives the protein CASGLPYGYTF.

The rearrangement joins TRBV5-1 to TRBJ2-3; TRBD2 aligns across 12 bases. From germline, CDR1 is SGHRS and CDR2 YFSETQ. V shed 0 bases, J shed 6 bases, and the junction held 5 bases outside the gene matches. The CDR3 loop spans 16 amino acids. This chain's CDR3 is CASSLGGLAGPDTQYF. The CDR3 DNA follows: TGCGCCAGCAGCTTGGGTGGACTAGCGGGGCCCGATACGCAGTATTTT.

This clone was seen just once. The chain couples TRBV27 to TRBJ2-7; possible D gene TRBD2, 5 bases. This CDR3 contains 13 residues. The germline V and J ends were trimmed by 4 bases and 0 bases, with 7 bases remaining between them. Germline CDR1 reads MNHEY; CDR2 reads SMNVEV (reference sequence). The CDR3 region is CASSWRSSYEQYF. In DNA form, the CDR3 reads TGTGCCAGCAGTTGGAGGAGCTCCTACGAGCAGTACTTC.